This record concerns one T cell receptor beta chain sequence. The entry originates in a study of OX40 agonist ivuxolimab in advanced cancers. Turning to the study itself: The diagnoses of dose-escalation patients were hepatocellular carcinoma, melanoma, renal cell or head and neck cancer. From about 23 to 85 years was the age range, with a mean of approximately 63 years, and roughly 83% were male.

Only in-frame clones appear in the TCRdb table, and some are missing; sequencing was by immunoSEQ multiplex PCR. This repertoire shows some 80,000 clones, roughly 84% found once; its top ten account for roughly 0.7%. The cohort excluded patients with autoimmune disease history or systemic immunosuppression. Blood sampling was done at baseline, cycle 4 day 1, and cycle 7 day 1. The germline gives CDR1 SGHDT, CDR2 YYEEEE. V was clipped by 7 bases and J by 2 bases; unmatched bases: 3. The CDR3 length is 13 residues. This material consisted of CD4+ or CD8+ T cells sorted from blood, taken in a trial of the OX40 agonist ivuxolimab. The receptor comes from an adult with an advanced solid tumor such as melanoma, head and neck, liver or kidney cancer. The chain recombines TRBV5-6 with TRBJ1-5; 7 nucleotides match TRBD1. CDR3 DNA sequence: TGTGCCAGCGGAACAGGGGGCAATCAGCCCCAGCATTTT. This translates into CASGTGGNQPQHF.